Listed below are T cell receptor beta chains from one sample, sequenced in a study of T cells in localized non-small cell lung cancer. Method: immunoSEQ multiplex PCR; TCRdb's copy keeps in-frame clones and lacks some. The top ten clones hold 22% of a sample with about 22,000 clones, approximately 91% of them seen once. Material: PBMCs, obtained before any cancer treatment. These receptors were taken from a man aged 40-75 years with stage II squamous cell lung carcinoma. The conserved cysteine and the conserved F or W are not part of the CDR3 here. The order of the fields is CDR3 protein, V gene, J gene.

ASSLSGDYREKLF	TRBV27	TRBJ1-4
ASSKFGTVPYEQY	TRBV21-1	TRBJ2-7
ASGSGGQETQY	TRBV5-1	TRBJ2-5
ASSRELLRNQPQH	TRBV7-2	TRBJ1-5
ASSLSDGPGYEQY	TRBV7-2	TRBJ2-7
ASSEGSSNTGELF	TRBV4-1	TRBJ2-2
ASSLESSYNEQF	TRBV5-1	TRBJ2-1
ASSGTNGGPLH	TRBV10-1	TRBJ1-6
ASSSGTTNEKLF	TRBV25-1	TRBJ1-4
ASSNDIYGYT	TRBV28	TRBJ1-2
ASSLTAGGYNEQF	TRBV7-3	TRBJ2-1
ASSTGGRVTDTQY	TRBV19	TRBJ2-3
ASSGAYNEQF	TRBV9	TRBJ2-1
ASSFRDRGNEKLF	TRBV5-6	TRBJ1-4
ASSQGVVTEAF	TRBV7-2	TRBJ1-1
ASSSTSVGETQY	TRBV7-9	TRBJ2-5
ASSQEENRHTEAF	TRBV14	TRBJ1-1
ASSFLSGTDEQY	TRBV28	TRBJ2-7
ASSQGTGRTGELF	TRBV7-9	TRBJ2-2
ASSLARGYEQY	TRBV5-6	TRBJ2-7
ASSLRGQRTDTQY	TRBV5-1	TRBJ2-3
SAFLNGYT	TRBV29-1	TRBJ1-2
ASTRQGVWNTEAF	TRBV6-5	TRBJ1-1
ASSLQAGGLGEQF	TRBV5-1	TRBJ2-1
ASSVGHNQPQH	TRBV6-5	TRBJ1-5
ASRDFDKNTEAF	TRBV6-1	TRBJ1-1
ASSPTGREQETQY	TRBV28	TRBJ2-5
ASSYDGYNEQF	TRBV6-5	TRBJ2-1
ASSGTDEQF	TRBV5-1	TRBJ2-1
ASSYGFNQPQH	TRBV6-5	TRBJ1-5
AWSVPPGTSWQTQY	TRBV30	TRBJ2-5
ASSVAGTADETQY	TRBV9	TRBJ2-5
SVEGTPTNTEAF	TRBV29-1	TRBJ1-1
ASSPATSGVFSETQY	TRBV4-1	TRBJ2-5
ASSYDRGNQPQH	TRBV6-6	TRBJ1-5
AISGETTRRDYGYT	TRBV10-3	TRBJ1-2